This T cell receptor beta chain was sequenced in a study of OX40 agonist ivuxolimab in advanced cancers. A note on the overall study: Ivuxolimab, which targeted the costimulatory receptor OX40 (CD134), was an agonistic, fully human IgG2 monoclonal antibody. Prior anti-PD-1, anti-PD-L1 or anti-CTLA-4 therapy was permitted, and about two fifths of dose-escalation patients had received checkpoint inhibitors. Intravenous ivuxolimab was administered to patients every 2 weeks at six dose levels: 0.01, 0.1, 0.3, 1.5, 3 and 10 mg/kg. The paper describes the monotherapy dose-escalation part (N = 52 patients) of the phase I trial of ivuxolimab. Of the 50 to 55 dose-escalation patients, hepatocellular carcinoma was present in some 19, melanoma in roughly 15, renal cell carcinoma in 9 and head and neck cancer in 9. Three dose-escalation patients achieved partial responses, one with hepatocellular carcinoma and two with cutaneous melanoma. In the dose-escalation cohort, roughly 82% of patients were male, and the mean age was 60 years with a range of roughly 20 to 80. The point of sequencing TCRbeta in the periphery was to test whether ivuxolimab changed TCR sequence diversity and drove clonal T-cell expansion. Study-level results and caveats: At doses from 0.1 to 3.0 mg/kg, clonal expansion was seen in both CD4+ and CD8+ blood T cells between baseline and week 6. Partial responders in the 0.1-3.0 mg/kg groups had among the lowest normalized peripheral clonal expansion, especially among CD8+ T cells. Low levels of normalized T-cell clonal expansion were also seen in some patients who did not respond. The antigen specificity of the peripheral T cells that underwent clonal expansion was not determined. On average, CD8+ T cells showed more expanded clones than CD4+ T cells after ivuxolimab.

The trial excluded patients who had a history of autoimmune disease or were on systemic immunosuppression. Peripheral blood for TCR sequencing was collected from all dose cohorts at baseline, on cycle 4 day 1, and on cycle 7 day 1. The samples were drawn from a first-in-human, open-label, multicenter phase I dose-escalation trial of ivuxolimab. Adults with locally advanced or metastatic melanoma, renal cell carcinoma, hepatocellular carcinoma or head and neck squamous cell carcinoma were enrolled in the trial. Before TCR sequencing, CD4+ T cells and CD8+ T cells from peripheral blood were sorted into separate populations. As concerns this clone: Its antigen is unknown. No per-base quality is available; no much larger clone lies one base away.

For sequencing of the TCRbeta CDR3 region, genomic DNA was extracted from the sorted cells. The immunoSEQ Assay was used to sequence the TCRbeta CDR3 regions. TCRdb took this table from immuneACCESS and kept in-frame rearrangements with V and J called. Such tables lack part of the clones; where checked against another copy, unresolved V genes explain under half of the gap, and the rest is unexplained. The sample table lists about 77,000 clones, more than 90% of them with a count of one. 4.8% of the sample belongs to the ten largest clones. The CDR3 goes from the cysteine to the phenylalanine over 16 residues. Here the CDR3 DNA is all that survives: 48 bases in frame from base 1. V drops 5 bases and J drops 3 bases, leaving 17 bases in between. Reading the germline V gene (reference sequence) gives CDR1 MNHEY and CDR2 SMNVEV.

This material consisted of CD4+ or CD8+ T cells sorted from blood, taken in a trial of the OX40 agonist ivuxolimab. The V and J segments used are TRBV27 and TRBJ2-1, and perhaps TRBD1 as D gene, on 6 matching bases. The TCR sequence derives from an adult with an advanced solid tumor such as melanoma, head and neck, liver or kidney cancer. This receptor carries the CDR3 CASSRSSQGYYNEQFF. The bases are TGTGCCAGCAGTCGGAGTAGTCAGGGGTACTACAATGAGCAGTTCTTC.